The clone carrying this T cell receptor (beta chain) was observed a single time. The target antigen is unknown. Repertoires were generated with immunoSEQ multiplex PCR, while TCRdb's copy carries only in-frame clones and drops some. The table has some 26,000 clones, less than 95% seen once. The record originates from a study of monozygotic twins with cystic fibrosis. Study results and limitations: Unrelated CF individuals shared fewer identical clonotypes than monozygotic CF twins. Clonality was generally low (median about 0.01), higher in the most severe patients. J usage was most co-twin-similar in 8 of 16 pairs, V in 13.

The material sequenced was blood. This sequence originates from a girl aged 2 to 10 with cystic fibrosis.

The CDR3 loop is CASSLRGRPHEQYF. CDR3 DNA: TGTGCCAGTAGTCTTAGGGGGCGACCCCACGAGCAGTACTTC. The rearrangement uses TRBV19 and TRBJ2-7; 7 nucleotides match TRBD1. J lost 5 bases, V lost 5 bases, and 9 bases had no gene match. This CDR3 contains 14 residues. Germline CDR1 and CDR2: LNHDA and SQIVND (reference sequence).